The clone carrying this TCR beta chain was counted at least ten times. Its antigen is unidentified. The data were obtained in a study of early T cells in non-severe SARS-CoV-2 infection. Study as a whole: Bulk RNA isolated from unsorted whole blood underwent sequencing; chains were not paired. Study results and caveats: A preference for anti-spike CD8 responses marked VDJdb matching, which missed private and CD4 specificities.

Individual cDNA molecules each received unique molecular identifiers attached to them. TCRdb re-derived calls from the 5' RACE reads in MiXCR, one entry per CDR3 protein. Of under 80,000 distinct CDR3 sequences detected, roughly 13% appear once; the ten largest clones hold around 5%. Trimming left V 3 bases short and J 2 bases short, with 11 bases between. Germline V gene lookup returns CDR1 DFQATT and CDR2 SNEGSKA (reference sequence). The CDR3 length is 14 residues. The clonotype originates from an adult who was a healthcare worker with PCR-confirmed SARS-CoV-2 infection or an uninfected control (not recorded which). V usage is TRBV20-1 and J usage is TRBJ2-1, with unresolved D. Material: whole blood. CDR3 bases: TGCAGTGCTAGGGATATGAATACCTACAATGAGCAGTTCTTC. Translation: CSARDMNTYNEQFF.